A selection of T cell receptor beta chains follows, all from one sample in a study of T-cell memory formation after mild COVID-19. MiXCR, applied by TCRdb to the 5' RACE reads, yields one record per CDR3 protein. The sample has fewer than 400,000 distinct CDR3 sequences, roughly 13% seen once. Input material: PBMCs or a T cell subset sorted from them (not recorded which). Receptors originate from a man aged 18 to 30 who had mild COVID-19 (a few samples of this study predate the infection). Cell type and time point are not known. The CDR3 runs from the conserved cysteine through the conserved F or W. The D gene is left open where the match is weak. Size values are once, few and many counts, or a class for expanded clones, and some rows have none.

TRBV4-2	few	TRBJ2-2	TRBD2	TGTGCCAGCAGCCAGATTAGCGGGGGGGCCGAGACCGGGGAGCTGTTTTTT	CASSQISGGAETGELFF
TRBV3-1	few	TRBJ2-3	-	TGTGCCAGCAGCCAGGTGGGGCTGAATACGCAGTATTTT	CASSQVGLNTQYF
TRBV30	-	TRBJ2-7	TRBD1	TGTGCCTGGAGCTCCGGGACAGCCTACGAGCAGTACTTC	CAWSSGTAYEQYF
TRBV19	few	TRBJ2-6	-	TGTGCCAGTAGTATAGTAAGTTCTGGGGCCAACGTCCTGACTTTC	CASSIVSSGANVLTF
TRBV4-1	-	TRBJ1-2	TRBD1	TGCGCCAGCAGCCAAAGGGACAGGGAGATTAACTATGGCTACACCTTC	CASSQRDREINYGYTF
TRBV15	-	TRBJ2-2	-	TGTGCCACCAGCACCTGGGACGGCTTTAACACCGGGGAGCTGTTTTTT	CATSTWDGFNTGELFF
TRBV6-2/TRBV6-3	-	TRBJ1-5	-	TGTGCCAGCAGTTACCCACCGGCCCGCGGGGATCAGCCCCAGCATTTT	CASSYPPARGDQPQHF
TRBV12-3/TRBV12-4	few	TRBJ1-3	-	TGTGCCAGCAGTCAAAACACCATATATTTT	CASSQNTIYF
TRBV6-6	-	TRBJ2-1	-	TGTGCCAGCACGGGGTCCTACAATGAGCAGTTCTTC	CASTGSYNEQFF
TRBV7-2	few	TRBJ2-4	TRBD2	TGTGCCAGCGGTCCCAGGCTAGCGGGGGCAGTTCAGTACTTC	CASGPRLAGAVQYF
TRBV5-6	many	TRBJ1-5	-	TGTGCCAGCAGCTTTAGTACAAACAATCAGCCCCAGCATTTT	CASSFSTNNQPQHF
TRBV7-2	many	TRBJ2-2	TRBD1	TGTGCCAGCAGCTTAAGCCCCTGGACAGGATCCGCCGGGGAGCTGTTTTTT	CASSLSPWTGSAGELFF
TRBV11-2	-	TRBJ1-2	-	TGTGCCAGCAGCTTAGATAGGTGGGGCTACACCTTC	CASSLDRWGYTF
TRBV7-8	-	TRBJ1-2	-	TGTGCCAGCAGCTTAGTTGAAGGTCGGCAGGGCGGCGGCTACACCTTC	CASSLVEGRQGGGYTF
TRBV4-1	few	TRBJ2-1	TRBD2	TGCGCCAGCAGCCAAGACCCTAGCGGGGGGGGAAATGAGCAGTTCTTC	CASSQDPSGGGNEQFF
TRBV4-1	few	TRBJ1-1	-	TGCGCCAGCAGCCTATGGGACACCCCCCTCACTGAAGCTTTCTTT	CASSLWDTPLTEAFF
TRBV6-5	-	TRBJ1-4	TRBD1	TGTGCCAGCAGCCAACAGGGGACGGAGAGAGAAAAACTGTTTTTT	CASSQQGTEREKLFF
TRBV9	-	TRBJ1-2	-	TGTGCCAGCAGCGTAGATCTCAGCAACTATGGCTACACCTTC	CASSVDLSNYGYTF
TRBV6-5	-	TRBJ2-3	-	TGTGCCAGCAGTTACCGGATGGGGAAGAAACAGGGAGGGCGCACAGATACGCAGTATTTT	CASSYRMGKKQGGRTDTQYF
TRBV4-3	-	TRBJ2-5	-	TGCGCCAGCAGCCAAGAGGCCAACCGCCCGGAGACCCAGTACTTC	CASSQEANRPETQYF
TRBV7-2	few	TRBJ1-2	-	TGTGCCAGCAGCTTAGTCATAACAGGATTTAACTATGGCTACATCTTC	CASSLVITGFNYGYIF
TRBV19	few	TRBJ2-1	TRBD1	TGTGCCAGTAGAACTCCCCGGACAGGCCACAATGAGCAGTTCTTC	CASRTPRTGHNEQFF
TRBV27	-	TRBJ2-2	TRBD1	TGTGCCAAGCAGCCCGATCCGGACAGGGACACCGGGGAGCTGTTTTTT	CAKQPDPDRDTGELFF
TRBV29-1	-	TRBJ1-6	-	TGCAGCGTTGAAGAGGGGGCTAATTCACCCCTCCACTTT	CSVEEGANSPLHF
TRBV10-3	few	TRBJ1-6	-	TGTGCCATCAGTGAGTCCGGGCCTCCGAATTCACCCCTCCACTTT	CAISESGPPNSPLHF
TRBV6-2/TRBV6-3	-	TRBJ2-7	-	TGTGCCAGCAGTTACGGGTGGAGAATCCCCTACGAGCAGTACTTC	CASSYGWRIPYEQYF
TRBV28	many	TRBJ2-4	-	TGTGCCAGCAATCCCACAGACGAAACCATTCAGTACTTC	CASNPTDETIQYF
TRBV20-1	few	TRBJ2-5	-	TGCAGTGCTATAGGACCGGTCGGGGAGACCCAGTACTTC	CSAIGPVGETQYF
TRBV5-1	-	TRBJ1-4	TRBD1	TGCGCCAGCAGCCGAACCGGGACAGGGGGCGCGAGTGAAAAACTGTTTTTT	CASSRTGTGGASEKLFF
TRBV5-5	-	TRBJ1-5	-	TGTGCCAGCAGCTTGACGTCCTCAGGGCTTCTACAGCCCCAGCATTTT	CASSLTSSGLLQPQHF
TRBV4-2	-	TRBJ2-5	TRBD2	TGTGCCAGCAGCCAAGATCTCCGGACTAGCTGGGAGACCCAGTACTTC	CASSQDLRTSWETQYF
TRBV7-8	-	TRBJ2-1	TRBD2	TGTGCCAGCAGCTTAAGCCAGACCCGGGGGGGGTACAATGAGCAGTTCTTC	CASSLSQTRGGYNEQFF
TRBV12-5	-	TRBJ2-7	-	TGTGCTAGCCTTCAGGGGAATTCCTACGAGCAGTACTTC	CASLQGNSYEQYF
TRBV14	-	TRBJ2-5	-	TGTGCCAGCAGCCCGTTAGGCCAGGCTGGACCGGGACGAGAGACCCAGTACTTC	CASSPLGQAGPGRETQYF
TRBV12-3/TRBV12-4	-	TRBJ2-4	-	TGTGCCAGCAGTCCCTCAGAAGCCAAAAACATTCAGTACTTC	CASSPSEAKNIQYF
TRBV10-3	-	TRBJ1-1	TRBD1	TGTGCCATCAGGCCCCAGGGGGCCACTGAAGCTTTCTTT	CAIRPQGATEAFF
TRBV25-1	few	TRBJ1-2	TRBD1	TGTGCCAGCACCAGAGACAGGGACGGAGGCTACACCTTC	CASTRDRDGGYTF
TRBV10-3	-	TRBJ1-2	-	TGTGCCATCAGTGCCCTCTGGGGCTACACCTTC	CAISALWGYTF
TRBV7-9	-	TRBJ2-7	-	TGTGCCAGCAGCAACCACTTCCGCTGTCAAGTCCAGTTCTACGAGCAGTACTTC	CASSNHFRCQVQFYEQYF
TRBV7-8	-	TRBJ1-1	-	TGTGCCAGCAGCAACGATACATCAGGGAGGAACACTGAAGCTTTCTTT	CASSNDTSGRNTEAFF
TRBV15	few	TRBJ1-1	-	TGTGCCACCAGCAGAGTGGGGGGGGACGGGAACACTGAAGCTTTCTTT	CATSRVGGDGNTEAFF
TRBV6-4	-	TRBJ2-3	-	TGTGCCAGCAGTGACTTGGCCGGGACACGACTAGATACGCAGTATTTT	CASSDLAGTRLDTQYF
TRBV29-1	-	TRBJ1-2	-	TGCAGCGTAGATCTCGTGGACGGCTACACCTTC	CSVDLVDGYTF
TRBV5-1	few	TRBJ2-5	TRBD2	TGCGCCAGCAGCCCCCCTAGCGGGGGACAGTGGGAGACCCAGTACTTC	CASSPPSGGQWETQYF
TRBV12-3/TRBV12-4	-	TRBJ2-7	TRBD2	TGTGCCAGCAGTTTGCCCGTAGCGGGGGGCGCCTACGAGCAGTACTTC	CASSLPVAGGAYEQYF
TRBV6-2/TRBV6-3	few	TRBJ1-1	-	TGTGCCAGCAGTCTCCCCTCTGGCACTGAAGCTTTCTTT	CASSLPSGTEAFF
TRBV10-3	few	TRBJ1-2	TRBD1	TGTGCCATCAGTAGACAGGGAAGTAGGGACTATGGCTACACCTTC	CAISRQGSRDYGYTF
TRBV20-1	-	TRBJ1-5	TRBD1	TGCAGTGCTAGAGAAACAGGGGTGGATGGGGTCCGGATAAGCAATCAGCCCCAGCATTTT	CSARETGVDGVRISNQPQHF
TRBV2	few	TRBJ1-1	-	TGTGCCAGCAGTGACAGGGTGGCTGAAGCTTTCTTT	CASSDRVAEAFF
TRBV10-3	-	TRBJ2-3	-	TGTGCCATCAGCCGCGGACGGGGTGGAGGCACAGATACGCAGTATTTT	CAISRGRGGGTDTQYF